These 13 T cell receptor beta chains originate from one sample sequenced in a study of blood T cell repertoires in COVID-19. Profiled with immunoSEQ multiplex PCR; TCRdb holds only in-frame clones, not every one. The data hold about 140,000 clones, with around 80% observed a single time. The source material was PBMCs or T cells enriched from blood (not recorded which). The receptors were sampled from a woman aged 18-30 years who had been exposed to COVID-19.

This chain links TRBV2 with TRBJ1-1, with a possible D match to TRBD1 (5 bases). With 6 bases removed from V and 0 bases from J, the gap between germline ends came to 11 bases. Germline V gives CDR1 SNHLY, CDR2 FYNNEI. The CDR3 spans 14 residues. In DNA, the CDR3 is TGTGCCAGCAGCGCTGACAGTCTGAACACTGAAGCTTTCTTT. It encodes CASSADSLNTEAFF.

CDR3 nucleotides: TGTGCCAGCAGCCAGGGGAGGGGGACATCGGCCTACGAGCAGTACTTC. Its translation is CASSQGRGTSAYEQYF. The chain couples TRBV7-9 to TRBJ2-7, with D possibly matching TRBD2 (7 bases). V was trimmed by 5 bases and J by 2 bases, leaving 19 bases between them. CDR3 length: 16 residues. CDR1 SEHNR and CDR2 FQNEAQ come from the germline V gene (reference sequence).

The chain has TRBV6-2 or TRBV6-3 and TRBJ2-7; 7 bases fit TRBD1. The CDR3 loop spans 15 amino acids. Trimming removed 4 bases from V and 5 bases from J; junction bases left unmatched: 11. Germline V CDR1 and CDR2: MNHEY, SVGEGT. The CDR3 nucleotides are TGTGCCAGCAGTTCAATCCGACAGGGTGGCAACGAGCAGTACTTC. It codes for CASSSIRQGGNEQYF.

The CDR3 here is CASSFPGGGTPLHF. DNA for the CDR3: TGTGCCAGCAGCTTCCCCGGGGGGGGTACCCCCCTCCACTTT. This chain links TRBV28 with TRBJ1-6, with D perhaps matching TRBD1 (5 bases). There are 14 residues in the CDR3. Trimming left V 6 bases short and J 13 bases short, with 19 bases between. Germline V CDR1 and CDR2: MDHEN, SYDVKM.

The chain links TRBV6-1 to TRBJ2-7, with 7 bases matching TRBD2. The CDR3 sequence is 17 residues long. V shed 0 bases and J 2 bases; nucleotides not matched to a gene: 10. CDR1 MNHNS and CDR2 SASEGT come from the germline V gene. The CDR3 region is CASSEAGGRIFPYEQYF. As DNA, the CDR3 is TGTGCCAGCAGTGAAGCGGGAGGGAGGATTTTCCCCTACGAGCAGTACTTC.

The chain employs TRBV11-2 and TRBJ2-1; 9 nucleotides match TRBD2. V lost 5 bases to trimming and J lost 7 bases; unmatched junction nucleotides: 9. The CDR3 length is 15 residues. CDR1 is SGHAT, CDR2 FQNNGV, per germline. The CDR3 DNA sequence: TGTGCCAGCAGCGTAGCGGGAGTTCGTATAAATGAGCAGTTCTTC. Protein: CASSVAGVRINEQFF.

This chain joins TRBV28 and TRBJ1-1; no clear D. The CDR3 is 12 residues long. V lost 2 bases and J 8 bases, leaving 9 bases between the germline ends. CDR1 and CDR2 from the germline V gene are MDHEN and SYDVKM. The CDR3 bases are TGTGCCAGCAGTTTAAGGTCTAGCGAAGCTTTCTTT. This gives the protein CASSLRSSEAFF.

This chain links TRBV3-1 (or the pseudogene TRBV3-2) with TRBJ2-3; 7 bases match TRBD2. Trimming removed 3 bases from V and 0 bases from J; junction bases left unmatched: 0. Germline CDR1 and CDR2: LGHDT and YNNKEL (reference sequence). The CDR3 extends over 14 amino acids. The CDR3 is CASSHSGSTDTQYF. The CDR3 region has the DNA TGTGCCAGCAGCCATAGCGGGAGCACAGATACGCAGTATTTT.

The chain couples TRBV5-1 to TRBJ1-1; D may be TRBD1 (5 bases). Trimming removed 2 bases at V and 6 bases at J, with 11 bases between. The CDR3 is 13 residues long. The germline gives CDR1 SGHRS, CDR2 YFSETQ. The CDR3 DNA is TGCGCCAGCAGCTTCTCTACGGGGGCTGAAGCTTTCTTT. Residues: CASSFSTGAEAFF.

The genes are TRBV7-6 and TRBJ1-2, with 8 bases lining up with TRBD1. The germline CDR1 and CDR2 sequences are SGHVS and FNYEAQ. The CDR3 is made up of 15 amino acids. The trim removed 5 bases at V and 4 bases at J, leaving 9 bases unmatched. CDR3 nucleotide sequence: TGTGCCAGCAGCCCCACGACAGGGGTAGGCTATGGCTACACCTTC. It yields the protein CASSPTTGVGYGYTF.

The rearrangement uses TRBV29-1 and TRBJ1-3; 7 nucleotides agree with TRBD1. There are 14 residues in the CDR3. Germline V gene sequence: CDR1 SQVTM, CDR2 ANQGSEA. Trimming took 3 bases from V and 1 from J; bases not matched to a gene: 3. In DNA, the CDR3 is TGCAGCGTTGAGGGGGACAGTTCTGGAAACACCATATATTTT. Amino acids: CSVEGDSSGNTIYF.

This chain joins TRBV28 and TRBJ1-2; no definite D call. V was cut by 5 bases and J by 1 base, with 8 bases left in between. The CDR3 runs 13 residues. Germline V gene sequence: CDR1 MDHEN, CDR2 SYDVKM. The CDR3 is CASSADINYGYTF. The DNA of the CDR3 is TGTGCCAGCAGTGCAGACATTAACTATGGCTACACCTTC.

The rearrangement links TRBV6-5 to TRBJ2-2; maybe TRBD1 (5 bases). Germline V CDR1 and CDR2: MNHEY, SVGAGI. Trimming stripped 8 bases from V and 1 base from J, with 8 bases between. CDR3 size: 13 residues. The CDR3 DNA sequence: TGTGCCAGCTGTACAGGGAACACCGGGGAGCTGTTTTTT. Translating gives CASCTGNTGELFF.